These T cell receptor beta chains were read from a single sample in a study of cytomegalovirus exposure and HLA in healthy donors. The protocol was immunoSEQ multiplex PCR, while the TCRdb copy is restricted to in-frame clones and leaves out a portion. The sample lists around 130,000 clones, roughly 83% occurring once. What was sequenced was PBMCs. The receptors originated from a young man in good health and CMV-seronegative. Each CDR3 is given with its conserved first and last residue. A D gene is named only where the DNA matches it firmly. Clone size is stated in some rows and not others, as once, few, many or a class when expanded.

CDR3 DNA: TGTGCCAGCAGCCCTAACAATCCTGGGGACAATTTGAACACTGAAGCTTTCTTT
CDR3 protein: CASSPNNPGDNLNTEAFF
V gene: TRBV11-2
J gene: TRBJ1-1
D gene: NA
clone size: NA

CDR3 DNA: TGTGCCAGCAGCTCACCGGGACTAGACACGCAGTACTTC
CDR3 protein: CASSSPGLDTQYF
V gene: TRBV6-6
J gene: TRBJ2-7
D gene: TRBD2
clone size: few

CDR3 DNA: TGTGCCACCTCCGGGACAGGGTATTACAATGAGCAGTTCTTC
CDR3 protein: CATSGTGYYNEQFF
V gene: TRBV18
J gene: TRBJ2-1
D gene: TRBD1
clone size: medium-sized

CDR3 DNA: TGTGCCTGGAGTGTACTTGAGCAGTTCTTC
CDR3 protein: CAWSVLEQFF
V gene: TRBV30
J gene: TRBJ2-1
D gene: NA
clone size: few

CDR3 DNA: TGTGCCAGCAGCCGAGACAGGAATCAGCCCCAGCATTTT
CDR3 protein: CASSRDRNQPQHF
V gene: TRBV5-6
J gene: TRBJ1-5
D gene: NA
clone size: NA

CDR3 DNA: TGTGCCAGCAGCCTCATTGGGGGCTCCAAAGCGACCAATGAGCAGTTCTTC
CDR3 protein: CASSLIGGSKATNEQFF
V gene: TRBV11-2
J gene: TRBJ2-1
D gene: NA
clone size: few

CDR3 DNA: TGTGCCAGCAGGGACAGGGAGTCTTGGAACACCGGGGAGCTGTTTTTT
CDR3 protein: CASRDRESWNTGELFF
V gene: TRBV27
J gene: TRBJ2-2
D gene: TRBD1
clone size: NA

CDR3 DNA: TGTGCCAGCAGCTTAGACGCGGGGAACTATGGCTACACCTTC
CDR3 protein: CASSLDAGNYGYTF
V gene: TRBV7-2
J gene: TRBJ1-2
D gene: NA
clone size: NA

CDR3 DNA: TGCAGCGTTGAATTGCGGGAGGGCCCTCGGGAGACCCAGTACTTC
CDR3 protein: CSVELREGPRETQYF
V gene: TRBV29-1
J gene: TRBJ2-5
D gene: TRBD2
clone size: NA

CDR3 DNA: TGTGCCAGCAGCTTGGGAGACAGGGGGCGCCTCTATGGCTACACCTTC
CDR3 protein: CASSLGDRGRLYGYTF
V gene: TRBV5-5
J gene: TRBJ1-2
D gene: TRBD1
clone size: NA

CDR3 DNA: TGCGCCAGCAGGTCAGGGTGGACCCAGTACTTC
CDR3 protein: CASRSGWTQYF
V gene: TRBV5-1
J gene: TRBJ2-5
D gene: NA
clone size: NA

CDR3 DNA: TGTGCCAGCAGCCTACGGAGTAGCGGGAGGAACAACGGGGAGCTGTTTTTT
CDR3 protein: CASSLRSSGRNNGELFF
V gene: TRBV21-1
J gene: TRBJ2-2
D gene: NA
clone size: NA

CDR3 DNA: TGTGCCAGCAGCTTGGGCCCAAGAGGTGGTCGGAAAGAGACCCAGTACTTC
CDR3 protein: CASSLGPRGGRKETQYF
V gene: TRBV5-4
J gene: TRBJ2-5
D gene: NA
clone size: NA

CDR3 DNA: TGTGCCAGCTCAAGGACAGGGGGCTCTGGCTACACCTTC
CDR3 protein: CASSRTGGSGYTF
V gene: TRBV18
J gene: TRBJ1-2
D gene: TRBD1
clone size: NA

CDR3 DNA: TGTGCCAGTAGCATCTCGGTTGGGCTTACTGAAGCTTTCTTT
CDR3 protein: CASSISVGLTEAFF
V gene: TRBV5-8
J gene: TRBJ1-1
D gene: NA
clone size: once

CDR3 DNA: TGTGCCAGTAGTCCCCCATACTCCCTCGCAAAGGGCTACACCTTC
CDR3 protein: CASSPPYSLAKGYTF
V gene: TRBV19
J gene: TRBJ1-2
D gene: NA
clone size: NA

CDR3 DNA: TGTGCCATCAGTGAGGAAGGGCGGGGAAGGGACACTGAAGCTTTCTTT
CDR3 protein: CAISEEGRGRDTEAFF
V gene: TRBV10-3
J gene: TRBJ1-1
D gene: NA
clone size: NA

CDR3 DNA: TGTGCCAGCAGTGAAGTAAAATGGGTAGCCGGCAATTCACCCCTCCACTTT
CDR3 protein: CASSEVKWVAGNSPLHF
V gene: TRBV2
J gene: TRBJ1-6
D gene: NA
clone size: NA

CDR3 DNA: TGTGCCAGCAGCGGTAGCGGGAGAGCTACAGATACGCAGTATTTT
CDR3 protein: CASSGSGRATDTQYF
V gene: TRBV9
J gene: TRBJ2-3
D gene: TRBD2
clone size: once

CDR3 DNA: TGTGCCAGCAGCTTAGAAGCGGCGCGGGGAGATACGCAGTATTTT
CDR3 protein: CASSLEAARGDTQYF
V gene: TRBV7-8
J gene: TRBJ2-3
D gene: NA
clone size: NA

CDR3 DNA: TGTGCCAGCTCAGATGGGACTAGCGTGGCCACCGGGGAGCTGTTTTTT
CDR3 protein: CASSDGTSVATGELFF
V gene: TRBV18
J gene: TRBJ2-2
D gene: TRBD2
clone size: NA

CDR3 DNA: TGTGCCAGCAGCAAAACTAGCGGGAGAGGTGAGACCCAGTACTTC
CDR3 protein: CASSKTSGRGETQYF
V gene: TRBV9
J gene: TRBJ2-5
D gene: TRBD2
clone size: NA

CDR3 DNA: TGTGCCAGCAGTACGGGACAGGGGAACTATGGCTACACCTTC
CDR3 protein: CASSTGQGNYGYTF
V gene: TRBV6-1
J gene: TRBJ1-2
D gene: TRBD1
clone size: few

CDR3 DNA: TGTGCCAGCAGTTTTCCGGGAGTGGGAGAGACCCAGTACTTC
CDR3 protein: CASSFPGVGETQYF
V gene: TRBV28
J gene: TRBJ2-5
D gene: NA
clone size: NA

CDR3 DNA: TGTGCCAGCAGCGTCGGGACTCTTAGCTCCTACGAGCAGTACTTC
CDR3 protein: CASSVGTLSSYEQYF
V gene: TRBV9
J gene: TRBJ2-7
D gene: NA
clone size: NA

CDR3 DNA: TGTGCCAGCAGCGTAGACGGACAGGGGGTCTACGAGCAGTACTTC
CDR3 protein: CASSVDGQGVYEQYF
V gene: TRBV9
J gene: TRBJ2-7
D gene: TRBD1
clone size: NA

CDR3 DNA: TGTGCCAGCAGTTTCGACAGATCTGGGCCCCAGCATTTT
CDR3 protein: CASSFDRSGPQHF
V gene: TRBV27
J gene: TRBJ1-5
D gene: NA
clone size: NA

CDR3 DNA: TGTGCCAGCAGTACAACGTGGGACAGGAACACAGATACGCAGTATTTT
CDR3 protein: CASSTTWDRNTDTQYF
V gene: TRBV2
J gene: TRBJ2-3
D gene: TRBD1
clone size: NA

CDR3 DNA: TGTGCCAGCTCACCACCGGTGACTAGCGGGATAAGGCATGAGCAGTTCTTC
CDR3 protein: CASSPPVTSGIRHEQFF
V gene: TRBV18
J gene: TRBJ2-1
D gene: TRBD2
clone size: NA

CDR3 DNA: TGCGCCAGCAGTGACAGTATGAACACTGAAGCTTTCTTT
CDR3 protein: CASSDSMNTEAFF
V gene: TRBV10-1
J gene: TRBJ1-1
D gene: NA
clone size: few

CDR3 DNA: TGTGCAAGTCGCTTAGCCCCCGGGACAGAGAACACCGGGGAGCTGTTTTTT
CDR3 protein: CASRLAPGTENTGELFF
V gene: TRBV12-2
J gene: TRBJ2-2
D gene: NA
clone size: NA

CDR3 DNA: TGTGCCAGCAGCCAAGTCGGACAGGGACAAGAGACCCAGTACTTC
CDR3 protein: CASSQVGQGQETQYF
V gene: TRBV4-2
J gene: TRBJ2-5
D gene: TRBD1
clone size: NA

CDR3 DNA: TGTGCCAGCAGCCCAAGGACATACTCTGGAAACACCATATATTTT
CDR3 protein: CASSPRTYSGNTIYF
V gene: TRBV5-5
J gene: TRBJ1-3
D gene: NA
clone size: NA

CDR3 DNA: TGTGCCAGCAGCTTAATGGACAGGGGCTACACCATATATTTT
CDR3 protein: CASSLMDRGYTIYF
V gene: TRBV7-9
J gene: TRBJ1-3
D gene: TRBD1
clone size: NA

CDR3 DNA: TGTGCCAGCAGCGAGGACAGACGATCTGGAAACACCATATATTTT
CDR3 protein: CASSEDRRSGNTIYF
V gene: TRBV6-1
J gene: TRBJ1-3
D gene: NA
clone size: NA

CDR3 DNA: TGTGCCAGCAGTGGGAAGAGCGGGAGAGGGGGCGAGCAGTACTTC
CDR3 protein: CASSGKSGRGGEQYF
V gene: TRBV25-1
J gene: TRBJ2-7
D gene: TRBD2
clone size: NA

CDR3 DNA: TGTGCCAGTAGTATGGGGCGGGACAGGGGTACAGATACGCAGTATTTT
CDR3 protein: CASSMGRDRGTDTQYF
V gene: TRBV19
J gene: TRBJ2-3
D gene: TRBD1
clone size: NA

CDR3 DNA: TGTGCCAGCAGCCCCTTTTTTGCGGGAGGGCCCACAGATACGCAGTATTTT
CDR3 protein: CASSPFFAGGPTDTQYF
V gene: TRBV21-1
J gene: TRBJ2-3
D gene: NA
clone size: NA